These 27 T cell receptor beta chains share one sample of origin, sequenced in a study of blood T cell repertoires in COVID-19. Measured with immunoSEQ multiplex PCR; TCRdb has only the in-frame clones, and not every one. The data contain approximately 280,000 clones, about four fifths of them seen just once; the ten biggest clones take up 5%. The sample consisted of PBMCs or T cells enriched from blood (not recorded which). The receptors were sampled from a man aged 35-49 years who had been exposed to COVID-19.

In this sample, this clone turned up a few times. The V call is TRBV7-2, the J call TRBJ2-1; D uncertain. Looked up from germline, CDR1 is SGHTA and CDR2 is FQGNSA. This CDR3 is built from 16 residues. V was clipped by 2 bases and J by 7 bases, with 18 bases between them. In DNA, the CDR3 is TGTGCCAGCAGCTTATTAGTACAGTTGTGGATGAATGAGCAGTTCTTC. As protein: CASSLLVQLWMNEQFF.

The V gene is TRBV28, the J gene TRBJ2-7; D is perhaps TRBD2 (6 bases). The CDR3 is 14 residues long. CDR1 is MDHEN and CDR2 is SYDVKM in the germline V gene. Trimming took off 1 base at V and 4 bases at J, with 11 bases between the two ends. The DNA for the CDR3 is TGTGCCAGCAGTTTATACGGGACTCGTTACGAGCAGTACTTC. Translating it yields CASSLYGTRYEQYF.

CDR3 sequence reads: CSDIRRDSKGQFTQYF. The CDR3 DNA follows: TGCAGCGACATACGACGGGACTCCAAGGGGCAGTTTACGCAGTATTTT. V is TRBV29-1 and J is TRBJ2-3; tentative D call: TRBD2 (6 bases). The CDR3 extends over 16 amino acids. V lost 7 bases and J lost 8, with 28 bases in between. Looked up from germline, CDR1 is SQVTM and CDR2 is ANQGSEA.

The rearrangement joins TRBV19 to TRBJ2-3, with 10 bases fitting TRBD2. The CDR3 is 16 residues long. Losses at the gene ends were 5 bases for V and 0 bases for J; bases not matched to a gene: 5. CDR1 LNHDA and CDR2 SQIVND come from the germline V gene (reference sequence). The CDR3 DNA is TGTGCCAGTAGTGAACTAGCGGGAAGTAGCACAGATACGCAGTATTTT. Translating gives CASSELAGSSTDTQYF.

This clone was detected once. The rearrangement links TRBV11-1 to TRBJ2-7; tentative D call: TRBD1 (6 bases). The CDR3 totals 16 residues. Germline assignment: CDR1 SGHAT and CDR2 FQDESV (reference sequence). V was shortened by 5 bases and J by 0 bases, with 17 bases between the two germline ends. The CDR3 DNA reads TGTGCCAGCAGCGAGTCCGGGACAACAAACTCCTACGAGCAGTACTTC. Protein product: CASSESGTTNSYEQYF.

The J gene is TRBJ1-3, the V gene TRBV9, with unresolved D. The CDR3 sequence is 16 residues long. Germline-derived CDR1 and CDR2 are SGDLS and YYNGEE. The germline V and J ends were trimmed by 3 bases and 0 bases, with 13 bases remaining between them. The CDR3 region has the DNA TGTGCCAGCAGCGATCGACTCCAAGACTCTGGAAACACCATATATTTT. Its translation: CASSDRLQDSGNTIYF. Full variable domain (outside the CDR3, taken from reference TRBV9 and TRBJ1-3): DSGVTQTPKHLITATGQRVTLRCSPRSGDLSVYWYQQSLDQGLQFLIQYYNGEERAKGNILERFSAQQFPDLHSELNLSSLELGDSALYFCASSDRLQDSGNTIYFGEGSWLTVV.

The CDR3: CASNSPRQTDTQYF. The CDR3 DNA reads TGTGCCAGCAACTCGCCCCGACAGACCGATACGCAGTATTTT. V usage is TRBV6-5 and J usage is TRBJ2-3, with a tentative D call TRBD1 (5 bases). V was cut by 7 bases and J by 6 bases, with 17 bases left in between. CDR3 size: 14 residues. Germline assignment: CDR1 MNHEY and CDR2 SVGAGI.

The sample holds one count of this clone. V gene TRBV9 combines with J gene TRBJ1-2; possibly TRBD1 for D (6 bases). The V end lost 0 bases, the J end lost 8 bases, and 17 bases lay between the germline ends. Germline CDR1 SGDLS, CDR2 YYNGEE. The CDR3 covers 15 residues. The CDR3 reads CASSVVGGLGLGYTF. CDR3 in DNA: TGTGCCAGCAGCGTAGTAGGGGGATTGGGGCTGGGCTACACCTTC.

The J gene is TRBJ1-2, the V gene TRBV19; D is unresolved. The CDR3 spans 15 residues. Germline CDR1 LNHDA, CDR2 SQIVND (reference sequence). V was clipped by 7 bases and J by 0 bases, with 15 bases between them. The CDR3 region is CASTSSSRTNYGYTF. The CDR3 bases are TGTGCCAGTACGAGCTCTAGCCGGACTAACTATGGCTACACCTTC.

As regards this clone: One junction end disagrees with the germline gene, perhaps due to a read error. The rearrangement links TRBV7-7 to TRBJ2-5; 7 positions match TRBD2. The CDR3 covers 15 residues. Germline V gene sequence: CDR1 SSHAT, CDR2 FNYEAQ (reference sequence). The CDR3 nucleotides read TGTGCTAGCAGCTTAAGGTTTCGGGGGGAAGAGACCCAGTACTTC. This translates into CASSLRFRGEETQYF. The variable domain in full, completed from reference TRBV7-7 and TRBJ2-5, reads GAGVSQSPRYKVTKRGQDVTLRCDPISSHATLYWYQQALGQGPEFLTYFNYEAQPDKSGLPSDRFSAERPEGSISTLTIQRTEQRDSAMYRCASSLRFRGEETQYFGPGTRLLVL.

The genes are TRBV7-9 and TRBJ2-7, with TRBD2 matching over 14 bases. Germline assignment: CDR1 SEHNR and CDR2 FQNEAQ (reference sequence). J was trimmed by 6 bases and V by 3 bases; bases with no gene match: 10. The CDR3 contains 17 residues. CDR3 DNA sequence: TGTGCCAGCAGCTTCCTATCTGGACTAGCGGGAGGTGGCGAGCAGTACTTC. Translation: CASSFLSGLAGGGEQYF.

This chain joins TRBV7-9 and TRBJ2-7; D not resolved. Trimming shortened V by 4 bases and J by 4 bases, and 8 bases separated the two germline ends. The CDR3 runs to 12 residues. The germline V gene has CDR1 SEHNR and CDR2 FQNEAQ (reference sequence). Here the CDR3 DNA reads TGTGCCAGCAGCTATGACACGTACGAGCAGTACTTC. Translating it yields CASSYDTYEQYF.

The V and J genes are TRBV3-1 (or the pseudogene TRBV3-2) and TRBJ2-2, with 7 bases identical to TRBD2. The length of the CDR3 is 14 residues. The germline gives CDR1 LGHDT, CDR2 YNNKEL (reference sequence). V was pared by 8 bases and J by 5 bases, with 8 bases of the junction left unmatched. CDR3: CASLGGSGTGELFF. The CDR3 DNA reads TGTGCCAGCTTGGGGGGGAGTGGTACCGGGGAGCTGTTTTTT.

This chain joins TRBV5-1 and TRBJ2-2; 8 bases agree with TRBD1. The V and J ends lost 4 bases and 7 bases, in that order; junction bases with no gene match: 6. CDR3 size: 14 residues. CDR1 SGHRS and CDR2 YFSETQ come from the germline V gene. In DNA, the CDR3 is TGCGCCAGCAGCACGGACAGGGAGGACGGGGAGCTGTTTTTT. Amino acid sequence: CASSTDREDGELFF. The entire variable domain, with the rest obtained from reference TRBV5-1 and TRBJ2-2, is as follows: KAGVTQTPRYLIKTRGQQVTLSCSPISGHRSVSWYQQTPGQGLQFLFEYFSETQRNKGNFPGRFSGRQFSNSRSEMNVSTLELGDSALYLCASSTDREDGELFFGEGSRLTVL.

The V call is TRBV19, the J call TRBJ1-1; tentative D call: TRBD1 (6 bases). CDR1 is LNHDA, CDR2 SQIVND, per germline (reference sequence). V dropped 7 bases and J dropped 1 base, with 13 bases sitting between them. The CDR3 has 14 residues. DNA for the CDR3: TGTGCCAGTACCGGACAGACAACGAACACTGAAGCTTTCTTT. Residues: CASTGQTTNTEAFF.

J is TRBJ2-1 and V is TRBV24-1, with TRBD1 matching 8 bases. This CDR3 spans 16 amino acids. Looked up from germline, CDR1 is KGHDR and CDR2 is SFDVKD. V shed 0 bases and J 5 bases; nucleotides not matched to a gene: 5. The CDR3 nucleotides are TGTGCCACCAGTGATTTGCGGACAGGGTTCCACAATGAGCAGTTCTTC. Translation gives CATSDLRTGFHNEQFF.

V usage is TRBV29-1 and J usage is TRBJ2-5, with no clear D. In germline, CDR1 is SQVTM, CDR2 ANQGSEA. The CDR3 totals 14 residues. V gave up 3 bases and J gave up 9 bases, with 20 bases separating them. The CDR3 DNA is TGCAGCGTTGACCTCAGAGGAGTGAGTGGAGCCCAGTACTTC. Its translation: CSVDLRGVSGAQYF.

The table lists this clone with a few counts. This chain joins TRBV12-3 or TRBV12-4 and TRBJ1-2, with D hard to call. The CDR3 is made up of 13 amino acids. V lost 7 bases to trimming and J lost 8 bases, with 17 bases between them. CDR3 amino acids: CASTDAVGGGYTF. CDR3 DNA: TGTGCCAGCACCGATGCGGTGGGAGGGGGCTACACCTTC.

This chain uses TRBV3-1 (or the pseudogene TRBV3-2) with TRBJ1-1; 7 bases line up with TRBD1. Looked up from germline, CDR1 is LGHDT and CDR2 is YNNKEL (reference sequence). This CDR3 comprises 13 residues. V lost 4 bases, J lost 5 bases, and 4 bases stayed unmatched. The CDR3 sequence is CASSRQGRTEAFF. In DNA, the CDR3 is TGTGCCAGCAGCCGACAGGGCCGGACTGAAGCTTTCTTT.

CDR3 in amino acids: CSARDPGEAFF. The CDR3 DNA sequence: TGCAGTGCTAGAGATCCCGGGGAAGCTTTCTTT. This chain uses TRBV20-1 with TRBJ1-1; no firm D call. This CDR3 is built from 11 residues. Trimming cost V 0 bases and J 8 bases, with 7 bases left between them. Germline V gene sequence: CDR1 DFQATT, CDR2 SNEGSKA (reference sequence).

The chain has TRBV5-1 and TRBJ2-3; D remains ambiguous. V was cut by 4 bases and J by 4 bases, with 16 bases left in between. This CDR3 is built from 15 residues. Germline V gene sequence: CDR1 SGHRS, CDR2 YFSETQ. The CDR3 DNA reads as TGCGCCAGCAGCCCCGGCGGCGTTCCCTCAGATACGCAGTATTTT. Its translation: CASSPGGVPSDTQYF.

CDR3: CASSPLDRGDEKLFF. The CDR3 DNA reads TGTGCCAGCAGCCCGTTGGACAGGGGGGATGAAAAACTGTTTTTT. The J gene is TRBJ1-4, the V gene TRBV7-6; 10 bases are a match to TRBD1. CDR3 size: 15 residues. The germline V gene has CDR1 SGHVS and CDR2 FNYEAQ. V was pared by 5 bases and J by 6 bases, with 6 bases of the junction left unmatched.

The chain links TRBV6-5 to TRBJ2-2; 12 nucleotides match TRBD1. With V trimmed by 6 bases and J by 7 bases, 3 bases remained unmatched. This CDR3 has 14 residues. Germline V lookup: CDR1 MNHEY, CDR2 SVGAGI. Written as DNA, the CDR3 is TGTGCCAGCAGGGGACAGGGGGCGGACGGGGAGCTGTTTTTT. Encoded protein: CASRGQGADGELFF.

The chain has TRBV5-1 and TRBJ2-1; a weak D match, TRBD2 (5 bases). The CDR3 runs 16 residues. V gave up 2 bases and J gave up 5 bases, with 17 bases separating them. CDR1 is SGHRS, CDR2 YFSETQ, per germline. The CDR3 DNA reads as TGCGCCAGCAGCTTTGGGCCTGCGGGCTCTCACAATGAGCAGTTCTTC. Translation: CASSFGPAGSHNEQFF.

The chain links TRBV5-1 to TRBJ1-4; possibly TRBD1 for D (5 bases). CDR3 length: 14 residues. V lost 4 bases and J lost 0, with 7 bases in between. From germline, CDR1 is SGHRS and CDR2 YFSETQ. The CDR3 sequence is CASSPTATNEKLFF. The CDR3 DNA reads as TGCGCCAGCAGCCCGACAGCAACTAATGAAAAACTGTTTTTT.

The V gene is TRBV10-2, the J gene TRBJ2-1, with TRBD2 identical over 8 bases. With V trimmed by 3 bases and J by 5 bases, 6 bases remained unmatched. Germline V lookup: CDR1 WSHSY, CDR2 SAAADI. This CDR3 is 15 amino acids long. CDR3 in DNA: TGCGCCAGCAGTGATGGCGGGAGGCCCAACAATGAGCAGTTCTTC. As protein: CASSDGGRPNNEQFF.

This chain uses TRBV5-4 with TRBJ1-2; D is uncertain. V was clipped by 0 bases and J by 7 bases, with 13 bases between them. This CDR3 is 14 amino acids long. From germline, CDR1 is SGHNT and CDR2 YYREEE (reference sequence). The CDR3 DNA reads as TGTGCCAGCAGCTTGGTGGCAGGAGGAAGTGGCTACACCTTC. Residues: CASSLVAGGSGYTF.